This T cell receptor (beta chain) was profiled in a study of persistence of HIV-infected CD4 T cells. Study overall: Median time on suppressive ART was less than nine years.

Overlapping HIV-1 Gag 15-mer peptides at roughly 1 ug per peptide per mL were used. Memory cells lacking CD40L and CD69 with high CD45RO were sorted. Donors were HIV-1-infected adults who began suppressive ART during chronic infection. This was the immunoSEQ version 4 assay in survey mode. Assay used: immunoSEQ multiplex PCR; TCRdb lists only in-frame clones, some missing. The repertoire holds just over 35,000 clones, with more than 75% as singletons. Note on this clone: Its cognate antigen is unknown.

The TCR comes from an adult with HIV. The donor label of this sample is uncertain. The material sequenced was cultured CD4+ T cells from PBMCs, taken from a patient who received antiretroviral therapy.

The CDR3 bases are TGTGCCAGCAGTCATCATACTAGCGGGGGGGCCGACACCGGGGAGCTGTTTTTT. This translates into CASSHHTSGGADTGELFF. The gene calls are TRBV2 and TRBJ2-2, with 13 positions matching TRBD2. V shed 5 bases, J shed 3 bases, and the junction held 9 bases outside the gene matches. From germline, CDR1 is SNHLY and CDR2 FYNNEI. There are 18 residues in the CDR3.